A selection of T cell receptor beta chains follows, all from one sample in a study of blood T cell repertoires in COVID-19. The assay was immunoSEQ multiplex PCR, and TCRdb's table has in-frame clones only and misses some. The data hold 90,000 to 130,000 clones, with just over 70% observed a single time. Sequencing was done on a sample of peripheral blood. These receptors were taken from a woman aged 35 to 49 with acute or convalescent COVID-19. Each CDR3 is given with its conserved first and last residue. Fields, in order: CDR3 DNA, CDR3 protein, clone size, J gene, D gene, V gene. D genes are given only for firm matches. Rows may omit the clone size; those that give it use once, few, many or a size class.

TGCGCCAGCAGCCCAGGGGGACGGGCTAGCTCCTACGAGCAGTACTTC CASSPGGRASSYEQYF NA TRBJ2-7 TRBD1 TRBV4-1
TGTGCCAGTAAATCAAGCGCTGGGACAGGGTATGGCTACACCTTC CASKSSAGTGYGYTF NA TRBJ1-2 TRBD1 TRBV19
TGTGCCAGCTCACCCCGGACTAGCGGGTTCACAGATACGCAGTATTTT CASSPRTSGFTDTQYF NA TRBJ2-3 TRBD2 TRBV2
TGTGCCAGCACGGAGCAGGGGGAAAACGGGGAGCTGTTTTTT CASTEQGENGELFF many TRBJ2-2 TRBD1 TRBV2
TGTGCCAGCAGCGTAGCGGTAAGCACAGATACGCAGTATTTT CASSVAVSTDTQYF few TRBJ2-3 NA TRBV9
TGCGCCAGCAGCCCCCAGGGGACATGGACAGATACGCAGTATTTT CASSPQGTWTDTQYF NA TRBJ2-3 NA TRBV10-2
TGTGCCAGCAGCCAGGGACACTCTGGAAACACCATATATTTT CASSQGHSGNTIYF NA TRBJ1-3 NA TRBV7-9
TGTGCCTGGGGTGGTAGGGGTACTCAAGAGACCCAGTACTTC CAWGGRGTQETQYF NA TRBJ2-5 NA TRBV30
TGCGCCAGCGCCCCGGTTGACTACCAGTACGGGGAGCTGTTTTTT CASAPVDYQYGELFF NA TRBJ2-2 NA TRBV5-1
TGTGCCAGCAGTTACCGACAGGGGAGGGAAAAACTGTTTTTT CASSYRQGREKLFF NA TRBJ1-4 TRBD1 TRBV6-5
TGCGCCAGCAGCCGTACCACTAGGATAACCTACAATGAGCAGTTCTTC CASSRTTRITYNEQFF NA TRBJ2-1 NA TRBV5-1
TGTGCCAGCAGCCAAGGGTTTGCGGATTACGAGCAGTACTTC CASSQGFADYEQYF few TRBJ2-7 NA TRBV3-1/TRBV3-2